Here is one T cell receptor beta chain with its context. This record comes from a study of blood T cell repertoires in COVID-19. The CDR3 contains 16 residues. The V end was cut by 4 bases, the J end by 0 bases, with 14 bases between. Germline lookup yields CDR1 SGHKS and CDR2 YYEKEE (reference sequence). Assay: immunoSEQ multiplex PCR; the TCRdb copy retains only in-frame clones and omits some. The data hold 100,000 or so clones, with around 87% observed a single time. This TCR was recovered from a woman in her twenties or thirties with acute or convalescent COVID-19. This sequence joins TRBV5-5 and TRBJ1-3; D is possibly TRBD1 (6 bases). The sample consisted of peripheral blood. The DNA for the CDR3 is TGTGCCAGCAGCGGGAGGGGAGGGGGCTCTGGAAACACCATATATTTT. It specifies CASSGRGGGSGNTIYF.